What follows are 16 T cell receptor beta chains derived from one specimen sequenced in a study of Graves' ophthalmopathy and Graves' hyperthyroidism. TCR beta CDR3 regions were amplified from RNA transcripts. First-round RT-PCR relied on HTBI primers, and a second-round multiplex PCR came next. TCRdb used MiXCR to reprocess the multiplex PCR reads, holding one entry per CDR3 protein. The sample has about 1.1 million distinct CDR3 sequences, 35% to 40% seen once. Specimen: peripheral blood or thyroid tissue (not recorded which). These TCRs come from an adult man with Graves' hyperthyroidism.

This clonotype has only one observation. The conserved phenylalanine or tryptophan is not found at the CDR3 terminus, so this likely reflects a read error. This sequence joins TRBV9 and TRBJ1-1; 7 positions match TRBD1. The length of the CDR3 is 13 residues. Germline CDR1 and CDR2: SGDLS and YYNGEE. The V gene end was trimmed by 4 bases and the J gene end by 4 bases; junction bases not matched to a gene: 4. This CDR3 is CASSPRGLTEAFL. Here the CDR3 DNA reads TGTGCCAGCAGCCCTAGGGGGCTCACTGAAGCTTTCCTT.

This clonotype was picked up many times. This sequence joins TRBV7-9 and TRBJ1-2; a possible D gene is TRBD1 (6 bases). V lost 5 bases and J lost 4, with 17 bases in between. The CDR3 sequence is 15 residues long. CDR1 is SEHNR and CDR2 is FQNEAQ in the germline V gene (reference sequence). This CDR3 is CASSLQRQVLYGYTF. Written as DNA, the CDR3 is TGTGCCAGCAGCCTCCAGAGACAGGTGCTCTATGGCTACACCTTC.

V and J are TRBV4-3 and TRBJ1-2; D unclear. The V and J ends lost 3 bases and 3 bases respectively, with 11 bases between them. The CDR3 totals 14 residues. Germline V gene sequence: CDR1 LGHNA, CDR2 YSLEER. CDR3 amino acids: CASSQLGYDYGYTF. Written as DNA, the CDR3 is TGCGCCAGCAGCCAGCTGGGGTACGACTATGGCTACACCTTC.

This clonotype has a handful of counts. The chain links TRBV4-2 to TRBJ2-5; D is tentatively TRBD1 or TRBD2 (5 bases each). This CDR3 comprises 14 residues. CDR1 and CDR2 from the germline V gene are LGHNA and YNFKEQ. V was shortened by 0 bases and J by 5 bases, with 10 bases between the two germline ends. The CDR3 here is CASSQEGVGETQYF. The CDR3 DNA reads as TGTGCCAGCAGCCAAGAGGGGGTGGGCGAGACCCAGTACTTC.

V gene TRBV7-7 combines with J gene TRBJ2-7; 12 bases map to TRBD1. V trimming: 5 bases; J trimming: 6 bases; junction bases outside the gene matches: 8. This CDR3 region has 15 residues. Germline V CDR1 and CDR2: SSHAT, FNYEAQ (reference sequence). CDR3 nucleotides: TGTGCCAGCAGCCCTTTTCCGGGACAGGGGGCCGAGCAGTACTTC. Translating it yields CASSPFPGQGAEQYF.

The CDR3 coding sequence is TGTGCCAGCAGCTCCACAGGGGGCAAAATCTATGGCTACACCTTC. This codes for CASSSTGGKIYGYTF. V gene TRBV7-9 combines with J gene TRBJ1-2; 9 bases are shared with TRBD1. This CDR3 has 15 residues. The germline CDR1 and CDR2 sequences are SEHNR and FQNEAQ (reference sequence). V lost 4 bases to trimming and J lost 4 bases; unmatched junction nucleotides: 7.

This clonotype occurred many times. Written as DNA, the CDR3 is TGCAGTGCTGGAGGACTAGGGATGGAGACCCAGTACTTC. Residues: CSAGGLGMETQYF. The chain uses TRBV20-1 and TRBJ2-5; 7 nucleotides agree with TRBD2. The germline V gene encodes CDR1 DFQATT and CDR2 SNEGSKA (reference sequence). V was clipped by 5 bases and J by 5 bases; unmatched bases: 8. This CDR3 has 13 amino acids.

About this clonotype: This may stem from a read error, because a much larger clone lies one nucleotide away. No conserved phenylalanine or tryptophan ends this CDR3, so it is likely a read error. The V and J genes are TRBV6-5 and TRBJ2-2; 8 nucleotides agree with TRBD2. CDR3 size: 15 residues. J was trimmed by 5 bases and V by 4 bases; bases with no gene match: 6. Germline CDR1 reads MNHEY; CDR2 reads SVGAGI. The CDR3 DNA is TGTGCCAGCAGTTCCCGAACGGGAGGGACCGGGGAGCTGTTTTCT. It specifies CASSSRTGGTGELFS.

A remark on this clonotype: A much larger clone lies one base from this, so it may be a read error. The CDR3 loop reads CSARDAGQKSYEQYF. CDR3 sequence (DNA): TGCAGTGCTAGAGACGCGGGACAGAAATCTTACGAGCAGTACTTC. J is TRBJ2-7 and V is TRBV20-1; the D gene is possibly TRBD1 (7 bases). CDR3 length: 15 amino acids. CDR1 DFQATT and CDR2 SNEGSKA come from the germline V gene (reference sequence). The ends were cut back, 0 bases at V and 4 bases at J, with 16 bases in the middle.

The chain is built from TRBV7-6 and TRBJ1-1, with TRBD1 matching 7 bases. The germline V gene encodes CDR1 SGHVS and CDR2 FNYEAQ. CDR3 length: 14 residues. Trimming removed 5 bases from V and 8 bases from J; junction bases left unmatched: 11. The CDR3 DNA reads TGTGCCAGCAGCCAGTCGGGAGACAGGGAGGAAGCTTTCTTT. Its translation is CASSQSGDREEAFF. Full variable domain (rest looked up from reference TRBV7-6 and TRBJ1-1): GAGVSQSPRYKVTKRGQDVALRCDPISGHVSLYWYRQALGQGPEFLTYFNYEAQQDKSGLPNDRFSAERPEGSISTLTIQRTEQRDSAMYRCASSQSGDREEAFFGQGTRLTVV.

This clonotype occurred many times. This chain links TRBV7-8 with TRBJ2-5, with no clear D. The ends were cut back, 5 bases at V and 9 bases at J, with 10 bases in the middle. The CDR3 is made up of 11 amino acids. Germline assignment: CDR1 SGHVS and CDR2 FQNEAQ. As DNA, the CDR3 is TGTGCCAGCAGCCCTCGGATGGCCCAGTACTTC. Its translation: CASSPRMAQYF.

This clonotype was counted ten times or more. CDR3 coding DNA: TGTGCCAGTAGGCGATGGCAGCTAAACACCGGGGAGCTGTTTTTT. Its protein is CASRRWQLNTGELFF. V is TRBV19 and J is TRBJ2-2; D not resolved. The V and J ends lost 6 bases and 2 bases respectively, with 13 bases between them. This CDR3 has 15 amino acids. CDR1 LNHDA and CDR2 SQIVND come from the germline V gene (reference sequence). Full variable domain (missing parts from reference TRBV19 and TRBJ2-2): DGGITQSPKYLFRKEGQNVTLSCEQNLNHDAMYWYRQDPGQGLRLIYYSQIVNDFQKGDIAEGYSVSREKKESFPLTVTSAQKNPTAFYLCASRRWQLNTGELFFGEGSRLTVL.

Regarding this clonotype: One end of the junction does not line up with germline, which may come from a read error. This sequence joins TRBV7-2 and TRBJ2-2, with unresolved D. This CDR3 spans 11 amino acids. Germline loops: CDR1 SGHTA, CDR2 FQGNSA. The DNA for the CDR3 is TGTGCCATCAGCCAAATAGGGGAGCTGTTTTTT. Translation gives CAISQIGELFF. The variable domain in full, with the rest retrieved from reference TRBV7-2 and TRBJ2-2, is GAGVSQSPSNKVTEKGKDVELRCDPISGHTALYWYRQSLGQGLEFLIYFQGNSAPDKSGLPSDRFSAERTGGSVSTLTIQRTQQEDSAVYLCAISQIGELFFGEGSRLTVL.

This clonotype appeared a few times. The chain has TRBV2 and TRBJ1-5, with a tentative D call TRBD1 (5 bases). CDR1 and CDR2 (germline): SNHLY, FYNNEI. Between the trimmed V and J ends, which lost 6 bases and 3 bases, there was a span of 9 bases. The CDR3 runs to 13 residues. For the CDR3, the DNA is TGTGCCAGCAGGGGGGGAACCAATCAGCCCCAGCATTTT. This translates into CASRGGTNQPQHF.

This clonotype was seen only a few times. V gene TRBV6-5 combines with J gene TRBJ1-1, with 9 bases lining up with TRBD1. The V segment lost 5 bases and the J segment 6 bases; nucleotides outside the gene matches: 7. CDR1 and CDR2 (germline): MNHEY, SVGAGI. The CDR3 length is 14 residues. The CDR3, as DNA: TGTGCCAGCAGTGCCCCGGACAGGGGTTCTGAAGCTTTCTTT. Amino acids: CASSAPDRGSEAFF.

This clonotype was counted ten times or more. This chain links TRBV7-8 with TRBJ1-1; D ambiguous. Germline-derived CDR1 and CDR2 are SGHVS and FQNEAQ. Between the trimmed V and J ends, which lost 3 bases and 2 bases, there was a span of 13 bases. CDR3 length equals 15 residues. As DNA, the CDR3 is TGTGCCAGCAGCTTGGGCAGCGGGCGAAACACTGAAGCTTTCTTT. Residues: CASSLGSGRNTEAFF.